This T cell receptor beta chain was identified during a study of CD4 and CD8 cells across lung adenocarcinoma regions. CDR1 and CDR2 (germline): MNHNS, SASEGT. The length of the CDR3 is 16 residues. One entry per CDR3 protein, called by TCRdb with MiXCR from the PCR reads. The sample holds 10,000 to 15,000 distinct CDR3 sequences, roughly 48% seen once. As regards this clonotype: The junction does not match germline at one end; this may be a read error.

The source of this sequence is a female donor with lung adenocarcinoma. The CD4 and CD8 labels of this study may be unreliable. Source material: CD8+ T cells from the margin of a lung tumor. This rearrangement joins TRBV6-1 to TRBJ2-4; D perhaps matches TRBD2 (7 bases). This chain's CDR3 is CASSETGAGAKNTQYF. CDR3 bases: TGTGCCAGCAGTGAAACGGGGGCGGGGGCCAAAAATACGCAGTATTTC.